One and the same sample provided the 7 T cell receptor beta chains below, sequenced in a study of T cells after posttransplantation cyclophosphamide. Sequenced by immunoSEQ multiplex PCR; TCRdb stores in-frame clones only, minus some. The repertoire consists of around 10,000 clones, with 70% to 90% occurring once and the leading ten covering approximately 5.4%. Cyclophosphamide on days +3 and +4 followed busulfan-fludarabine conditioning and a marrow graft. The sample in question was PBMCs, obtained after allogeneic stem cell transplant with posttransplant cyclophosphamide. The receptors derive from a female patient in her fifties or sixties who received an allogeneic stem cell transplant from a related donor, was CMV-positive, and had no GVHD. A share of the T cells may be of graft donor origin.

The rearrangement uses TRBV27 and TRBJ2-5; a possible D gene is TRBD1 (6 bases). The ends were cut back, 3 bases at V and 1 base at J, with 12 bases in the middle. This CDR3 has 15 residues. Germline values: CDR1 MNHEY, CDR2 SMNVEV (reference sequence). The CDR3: CASSLGRGAQETQYF. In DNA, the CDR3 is TGTGCCAGCAGTTTGGGCAGGGGAGCCCAAGAGACCCAGTACTTC.

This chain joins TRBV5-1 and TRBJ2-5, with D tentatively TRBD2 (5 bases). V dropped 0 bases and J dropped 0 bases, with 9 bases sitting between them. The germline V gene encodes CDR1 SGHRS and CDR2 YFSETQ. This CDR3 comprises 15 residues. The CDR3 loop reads CASSLAGLYQETQYF. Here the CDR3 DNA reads TGCGCCAGCAGCTTGGCGGGGTTATACCAAGAGACCCAGTACTTC.

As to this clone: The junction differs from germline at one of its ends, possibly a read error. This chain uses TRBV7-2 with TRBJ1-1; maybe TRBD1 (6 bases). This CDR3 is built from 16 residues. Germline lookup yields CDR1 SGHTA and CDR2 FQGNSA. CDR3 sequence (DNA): TGTGCCAGCAGCCCCTGGGCAGGGGCTTGGAACACTGAAGCCTTCTTT. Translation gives CASSPWAGAWNTEAFF.

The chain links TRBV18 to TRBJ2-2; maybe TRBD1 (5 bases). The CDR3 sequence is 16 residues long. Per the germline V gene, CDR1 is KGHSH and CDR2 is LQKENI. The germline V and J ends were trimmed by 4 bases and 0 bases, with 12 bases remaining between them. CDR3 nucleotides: TGTGCCAGCTCACGACAACAGACAGCGAACACCGGGGAGCTGTTTTTT. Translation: CASSRQQTANTGELFF. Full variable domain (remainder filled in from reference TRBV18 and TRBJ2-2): NAGVMQNPRHLVRRRGQEARLRCSPMKGHSHVYWYRQLPEEGLKFMVYLQKENIIDESGMPKERFSAEFPKEGPSILRIQQVVRGDSAAYFCASSRQQTANTGELFFGEGSRLTVL.

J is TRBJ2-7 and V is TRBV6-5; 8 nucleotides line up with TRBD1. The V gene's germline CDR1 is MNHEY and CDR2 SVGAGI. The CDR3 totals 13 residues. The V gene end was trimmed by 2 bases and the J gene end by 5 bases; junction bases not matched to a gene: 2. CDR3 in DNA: TGTGCCAGCAGTTACATGACAGGGGACGAGCAGTACTTC. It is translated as CASSYMTGDEQYF.

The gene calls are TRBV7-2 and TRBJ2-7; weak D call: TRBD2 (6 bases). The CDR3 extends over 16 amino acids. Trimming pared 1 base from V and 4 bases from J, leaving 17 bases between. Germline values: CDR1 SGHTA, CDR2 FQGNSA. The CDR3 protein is CASSLGRGANQYEQYF. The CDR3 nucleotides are TGTGCCAGCAGCTTAGGGCGGGGAGCTAATCAATACGAGCAGTACTTC.

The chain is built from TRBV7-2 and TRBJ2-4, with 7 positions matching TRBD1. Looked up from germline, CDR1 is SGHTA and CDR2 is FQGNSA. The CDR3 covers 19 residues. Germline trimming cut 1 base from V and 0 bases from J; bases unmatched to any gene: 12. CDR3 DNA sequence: TGTGCCAGCAGCTTAGAGGAGACAGGGCAACCCTTAGCCAAAAACATTCAGTACTTC. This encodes CASSLEETGQPLAKNIQYF. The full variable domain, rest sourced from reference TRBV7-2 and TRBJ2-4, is GAGVSQSPSNKVTEKGKDVELRCDPISGHTALYWYRQSLGQGLEFLIYFQGNSAPDKSGLPSDRFSAERTGGSVSTLTIQRTQQEDSAVYLCASSLEETGQPLAKNIQYFGAGTRLSVL.